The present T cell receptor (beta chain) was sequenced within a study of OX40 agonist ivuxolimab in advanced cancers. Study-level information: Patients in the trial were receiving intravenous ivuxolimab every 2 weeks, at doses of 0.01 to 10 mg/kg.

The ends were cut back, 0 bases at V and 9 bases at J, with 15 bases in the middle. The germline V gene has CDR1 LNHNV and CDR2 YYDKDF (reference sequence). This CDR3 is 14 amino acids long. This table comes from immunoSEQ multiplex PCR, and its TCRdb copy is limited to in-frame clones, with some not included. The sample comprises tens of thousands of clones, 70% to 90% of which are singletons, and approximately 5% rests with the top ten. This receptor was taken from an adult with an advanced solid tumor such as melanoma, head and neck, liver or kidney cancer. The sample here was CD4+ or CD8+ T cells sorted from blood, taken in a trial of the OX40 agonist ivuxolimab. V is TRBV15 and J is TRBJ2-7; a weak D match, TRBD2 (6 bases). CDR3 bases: TGTGCCACCAGCAGAGATCTTGGGGGGTTGGTGCAGTACTTC. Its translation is CATSRDLGGLVQYF.